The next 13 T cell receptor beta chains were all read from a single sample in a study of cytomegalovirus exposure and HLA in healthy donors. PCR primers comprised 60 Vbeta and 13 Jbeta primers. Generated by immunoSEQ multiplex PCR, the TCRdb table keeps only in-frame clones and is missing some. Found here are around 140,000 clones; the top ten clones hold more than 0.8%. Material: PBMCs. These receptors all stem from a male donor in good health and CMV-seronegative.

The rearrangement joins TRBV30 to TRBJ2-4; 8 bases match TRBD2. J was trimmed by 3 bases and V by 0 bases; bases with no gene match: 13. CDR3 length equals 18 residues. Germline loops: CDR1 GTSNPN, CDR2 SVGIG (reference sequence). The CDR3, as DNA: TGTGCCTGGAGTGTAGGGAGGACTAGCAAGTGGGGCAAAAACATTCAGTACTTC. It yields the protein CAWSVGRTSKWGKNIQYF.

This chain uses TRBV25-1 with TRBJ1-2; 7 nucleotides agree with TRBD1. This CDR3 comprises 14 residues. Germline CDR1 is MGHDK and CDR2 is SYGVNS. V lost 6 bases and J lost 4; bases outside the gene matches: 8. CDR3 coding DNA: TGTGCCAGCAGCCCCCGGGACAGACTCTATGGCTACACCTTC. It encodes CASSPRDRLYGYTF.

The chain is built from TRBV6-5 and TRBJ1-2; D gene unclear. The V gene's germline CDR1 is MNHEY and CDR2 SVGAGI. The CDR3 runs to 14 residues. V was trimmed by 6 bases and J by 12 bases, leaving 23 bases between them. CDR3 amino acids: CASREGPRSAGNTF. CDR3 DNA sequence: TGTGCCAGCAGGGAAGGGCCGAGGTCCGCCGGGAACACCTTC.

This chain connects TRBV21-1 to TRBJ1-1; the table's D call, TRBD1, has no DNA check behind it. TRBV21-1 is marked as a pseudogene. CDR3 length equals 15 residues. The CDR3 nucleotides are TGTGCCAGCAGCCTTATAAGGCCAGGGAACACTGAAGCTTTCTTT. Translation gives CASSLIRPGNTEAFF.

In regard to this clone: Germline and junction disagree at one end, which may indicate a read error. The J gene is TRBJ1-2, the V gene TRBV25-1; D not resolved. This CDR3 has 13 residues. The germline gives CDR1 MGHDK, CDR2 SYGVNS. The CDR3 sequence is CASSELGPGLAAF. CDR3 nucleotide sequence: TGTGCCAGCAGTGAATTAGGCCCCGGACTTGCTGCCTTC.

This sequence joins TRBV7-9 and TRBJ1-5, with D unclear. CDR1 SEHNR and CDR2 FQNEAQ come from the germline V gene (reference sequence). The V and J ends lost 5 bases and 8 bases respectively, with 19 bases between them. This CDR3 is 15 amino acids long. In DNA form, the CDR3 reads TGTGCCAGCAGCCAAGAGCGGGAGCCCATAGAGCCCCAGCATTTT. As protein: CASSQEREPIEPQHF.

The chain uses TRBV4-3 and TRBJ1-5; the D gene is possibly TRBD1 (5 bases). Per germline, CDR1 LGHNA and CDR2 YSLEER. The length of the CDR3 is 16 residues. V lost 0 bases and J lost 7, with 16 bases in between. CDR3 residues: CASSQDLKGFGQPQHF. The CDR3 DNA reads TGCGCCAGCAGCCAAGATCTAAAGGGGTTCGGGCAGCCCCAGCATTTT.

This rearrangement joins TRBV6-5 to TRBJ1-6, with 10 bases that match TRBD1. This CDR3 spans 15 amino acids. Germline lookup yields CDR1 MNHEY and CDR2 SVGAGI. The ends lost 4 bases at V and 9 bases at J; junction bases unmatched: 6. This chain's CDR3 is CASSFSGQGTSPLHF. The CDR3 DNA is TGTGCCAGCAGTTTTTCGGGACAGGGGACTTCACCCCTCCACTTT.

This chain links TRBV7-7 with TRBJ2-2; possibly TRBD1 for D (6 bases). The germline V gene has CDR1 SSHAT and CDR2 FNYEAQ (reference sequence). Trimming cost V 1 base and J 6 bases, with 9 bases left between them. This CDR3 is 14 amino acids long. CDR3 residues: CASSLGGPPGELFF. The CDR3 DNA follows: TGTGCCAGCAGCTTAGGGGGGCCCCCCGGGGAGCTGTTTTTT.

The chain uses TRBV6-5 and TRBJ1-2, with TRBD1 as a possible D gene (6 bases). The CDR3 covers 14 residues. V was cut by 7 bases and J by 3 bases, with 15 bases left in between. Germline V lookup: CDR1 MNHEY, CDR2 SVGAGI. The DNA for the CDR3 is TGTGCCAGCACTTCATCACAGGGTCACTATGGCTACACCTTC. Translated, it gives CASTSSQGHYGYTF.

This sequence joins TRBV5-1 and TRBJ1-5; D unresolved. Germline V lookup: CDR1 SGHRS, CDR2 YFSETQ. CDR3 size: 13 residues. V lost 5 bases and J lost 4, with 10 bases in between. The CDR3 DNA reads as TGCGCCAGCAGTCCCGGGGAGAATCAGCCCCAGCATTTT. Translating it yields CASSPGENQPQHF.

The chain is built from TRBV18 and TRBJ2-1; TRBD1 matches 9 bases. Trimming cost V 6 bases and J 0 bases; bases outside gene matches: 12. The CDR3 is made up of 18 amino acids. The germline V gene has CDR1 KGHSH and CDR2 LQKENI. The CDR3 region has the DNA TGTGCCAGCTCCCCGGAACAGGGGGCCCGGCACTCCTACAATGAGCAGTTCTTC. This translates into CASSPEQGARHSYNEQFF.

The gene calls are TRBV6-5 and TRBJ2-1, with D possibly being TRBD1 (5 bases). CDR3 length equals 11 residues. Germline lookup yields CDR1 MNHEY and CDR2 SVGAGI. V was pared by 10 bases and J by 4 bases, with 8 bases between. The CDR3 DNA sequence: TGTGCCACGAAGGGGTACAATGAGCAGTTCTTC. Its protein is CATKGYNEQFF.